One sample yielded the 13 T cell receptor beta chains listed below, sequenced in a study of blood T cell repertoires in COVID-19. Sequencing used immunoSEQ multiplex PCR; TCRdb keeps in-frame clones, though not all of them. Seen here are approximately 46,000 clones, 81% observed once, and the top ten hold approximately 20%. The sequenced material came from peripheral blood. Receptor source: a woman of 80 years or more with COVID-19, enrolled during active disease.

The chain is built from TRBV7-9 and TRBJ2-7; D call uncertain. Trimming stripped 4 bases from V and 1 base from J, with 11 bases between. Per the germline V gene, CDR1 is SEHNR and CDR2 is FQNEAQ (reference sequence). The CDR3 contains 14 residues. Written as DNA, the CDR3 is TGTGCCAGCAGCTCCCCGAGAGGTTCCTACGAGCAGTACTTC. Protein sequence: CASSSPRGSYEQYF.

The CDR3: CASTVGPSTDTQYF. CDR3 sequence (DNA): TGTGCCAGTACTGTGGGGCCTAGCACAGATACGCAGTATTTT. The rearrangement uses TRBV19 and TRBJ2-3, with D perhaps TRBD1 (5 bases). Looked up from germline, CDR1 is LNHDA and CDR2 is SQIVND (reference sequence). CDR3 length: 14 residues. V lost 7 bases to trimming and J lost 0 bases, with 11 bases between them.

V is TRBV6-1 and J is TRBJ1-1; 11 bases match TRBD1. In germline, CDR1 is MNHNS, CDR2 SASEGT. V trimming: 4 bases; J trimming: 4 bases; junction bases outside the gene matches: 8. The CDR3 length is 16 residues. Here the CDR3 reads CASSVRTGGRGTEAFF. CDR3 nucleotide sequence: TGTGCCAGCAGTGTAAGGACAGGGGGCAGGGGCACTGAAGCTTTCTTT.

This clone occurred a few times. V and J are TRBV11-1 and TRBJ2-5, with TRBD2 matching 13 bases. Germline V lookup: CDR1 SGHAT, CDR2 FQDESV (reference sequence). This CDR3 is 16 amino acids long. With 5 bases clipped from V and 5 bases from J, the junction kept 8 bases outside the gene matches. Written as DNA, the CDR3 is TGTGCCAGCAGCCTGGGACTAGCGGGATATTGGGAGACCCAGTACTTC. The encoded protein is CASSLGLAGYWETQYF.

The chain uses TRBV6-5 and TRBJ2-7, with 8 bases aligning to TRBD1. V shed 5 bases and J 3 bases; nucleotides not matched to a gene: 3. The CDR3 covers 13 residues. Germline CDR1 reads MNHEY; CDR2 reads SVGAGI. CDR3 residues: CASSRTGNYEQYF. The DNA of the CDR3 is TGTGCCAGCAGTCGGACAGGGAACTACGAGCAGTACTTC.

A remark on this clone: One end of the junction is discordant with germline, which a read error may explain. V is TRBV12-3 or TRBV12-4 and J is TRBJ1-2; 8 positions agree with TRBD1. This CDR3 contains 11 residues. CDR3 amino acids: CASRPSRDRFF. DNA of the CDR3: TGTGCCAGCAGACCTTCCCGGGACAGGTTCTTC.

This clone is a singleton in its sample. This chain links TRBV5-1 with TRBJ2-3; no definite D call. V gave up 0 bases and J gave up 4 bases, with 6 bases separating them. The CDR3 is 13 residues long. CDR1 is SGHRS and CDR2 is YFSETQ in the germline V gene. The CDR3 protein is CASSLAFADTQYF. As DNA, the CDR3 is TGCGCCAGCAGCTTGGCCTTCGCAGATACGCAGTATTTT.

This clone turned up a few times. The chain carries TRBV28 and TRBJ2-1; TRBD2 matches 8 bases. This CDR3 contains 13 residues. CDR1 and CDR2 (germline): MDHEN, SYDVKM. V dropped 10 bases and J dropped 9; count of bases not matched to a gene: 11. CDR3 bases: TGTGCCACTCCGGGACTAGTGGCCGGTGAGCAGTTCTTC. Translated: CATPGLVAGEQFF.

The chain joins TRBV10-3 to TRBJ2-5; D unresolved. This CDR3 spans 18 amino acids. Germline CDR1 ENHRY, CDR2 SYGVKD. Between the trimmed V and J ends, which lost 3 bases and 10 bases, there was a span of 30 bases. The CDR3 protein is CAISDRIGAHNIPDSQYF. As DNA, the CDR3 is TGTGCCATCAGTGACAGGATAGGCGCTCACAACATCCCAGATAGCCAGTACTTC.

The chain couples TRBV29-1 to TRBJ1-2; weak D call: TRBD1 (6 bases). CDR3 length equals 15 residues. CDR1 and CDR2 from the germline V gene are SQVTM and ANQGSEA. Trimming took off 3 bases at V and 5 bases at J, with 19 bases between the two ends. The CDR3, as DNA: TGCAGCGTTGATTTCGGCCGACAGGCTGGATATGGCTACACCTTC. Translated: CSVDFGRQAGYGYTF. The whole variable domain, filled in from reference TRBV29-1 and TRBJ1-2, reads SAVISQKPSRDICQRGTSLTIQCQVDSQVTMMFWYRQQPGQSLTLIATANQGSEATYESGFVIDKFPISRPNLTFSTLTVSNMSPEDSSIYLCSVDFGRQAGYGYTFGSGTRLTVV.

The chain combines TRBV7-8 with TRBJ2-1, with D tentatively TRBD1 (5 bases). V was trimmed by 4 bases and J by 8 bases, leaving 15 bases between them. There are 14 residues in the CDR3. The germline V gene has CDR1 SGHVS and CDR2 FQNEAQ. Here the CDR3 reads CASSWTPRVDEQFF. The DNA of the CDR3 is TGTGCCAGCAGCTGGACACCCCGAGTAGATGAGCAGTTCTTC.

By proportion, this clone is medium-sized. This chain joins TRBV11-2 and TRBJ2-1; 7 bases match TRBD2. The CDR3 runs 14 residues. Trimming took 8 bases from V and 7 from J; bases not matched to a gene: 11. Germline values: CDR1 SGHAT, CDR2 FQNNGV. The chain's CDR3 is CASQRAGVGNEQFF. CDR3 bases: TGTGCCAGCCAGAGGGCGGGAGTCGGGAATGAGCAGTTCTTC.

CDR3 loop: CASSPRRGNGYTF. For the CDR3, the DNA is TGTGCCAGCAGTCCCCGCAGGGGGAATGGCTACACCTTC. The chain is built from TRBV27 and TRBJ1-2; 7 positions match TRBD1. The CDR3 is 13 residues long. Germline assignment: CDR1 MNHEY and CDR2 SMNVEV (reference sequence). The trim removed 5 bases at V and 6 bases at J, leaving 6 bases unmatched.